Listed below are T cell receptor beta chains from one sample, sequenced in a study of blood T cells in healthy people across ages. TCRdb fed the 5' RACE reads into MiXCR, producing one record per CDR3 protein. The table lists fewer than 750,000 distinct CDR3 sequences, about 50% of them singletons. Sequencing was carried out using blood. Source of these receptors: a woman older than 75 in good health. CDR3s include the opening cysteine and the closing phenylalanine or tryptophan. A D gene is named only where the DNA matches it firmly. Size is stated for part of the rows, as once, few or many counts, or as a class when the clone is expanded.

TRBV6-6	TRBD1	TRBJ1-6	many	CASSYTGQYNSPLHF	TGTGCCAGCAGTTACACGGGACAGTATAATTCACCCCTCCACTTT
TRBV7-2	-	TRBJ2-7	-	CASSPSEGYEQYF	TGTGCCAGCAGCCCTAGCGAGGGCTACGAGCAGTACTTC
TRBV20-1	TRBD2	TRBJ2-7	many	CSAHPTSGGRYEQYF	TGCAGTGCCCACCCCACTAGCGGAGGACGCTACGAGCAGTACTTC
TRBV29-1	TRBD1	TRBJ2-1	-	CSVGDSRYNEQFF	TGCAGCGTTGGGGACAGCCGCTACAATGAGCAGTTCTTC
TRBV20-1	-	TRBJ2-3	many	CSLKAGGTDTQYF	TGCAGTCTTAAGGCAGGGGGCACAGATACGCAGTATTTT
TRBV12-3/TRBV12-4	-	TRBJ2-5	-	CASSEGPRTSTQETQYF	TGTGCCAGCAGCGAAGGTCCGAGGACGTCAACCCAAGAGACCCAGTACTTC
TRBV20-1	-	TRBJ1-2	-	CSARDPGPGDRHTF	TGCAGTGCTAGAGATCCGGGACCGGGTGATCGCCACACCTTC
TRBV6-6	-	TRBJ1-2	-	CASSSTPTGYTF	TGTGCCAGCAGCTCAACCCCAACGGGCTACACCTTC
TRBV29-1	-	TRBJ2-7	-	CSVEDLSSYEQYF	TGCAGCGTTGAAGATCTAAGCTCCTACGAGCAGTACTTC
TRBV20-1	-	TRBJ2-5	-	CSARPTHPGLQETQYF	TGCAGTGCTAGACCAACACATCCCGGGCTCCAAGAGACCCAGTACTTC
TRBV30	-	TRBJ1-2	few	CAWLDSNYGYTF	TGTGCCTGGTTGGACAGTAACTATGGCTACACCTTC
TRBV24-1	-	TRBJ2-6	once	CATSGGEAGANVLTF	TGTGCCACCAGTGGTGGGGAGGCTGGAGCCAACGTCCTGACTTTC
TRBV5-1	-	TRBJ2-1	many	CASYRDTGSSEQFF	TGCGCCAGTTACCGGGACACCGGGAGTTCTGAGCAGTTCTTC
TRBV9	TRBD2	TRBJ2-2	-	CASRPDSGRATGELFF	TGTGCCAGCAGGCCTGATAGCGGGAGAGCCACCGGGGAGCTGTTTTTT
TRBV28	-	TRBJ2-7	many	CASRRGSGLYEQYF	TGTGCCAGCAGGAGGGGGAGTGGGCTGTACGAGCAGTACTTC
TRBV5-1	-	TRBJ2-7	-	CASSLALGTTSIYEQYF	TGCGCCAGCAGCTTGGCTTTAGGGACAACGAGCATCTACGAGCAGTACTTC
TRBV7-6	-	TRBJ2-7	many	CASSHGDSYEQYF	TGTGCCAGCAGCCACGGGGACTCCTACGAGCAGTACTTC
TRBV9	TRBD2	TRBJ2-7	few	CASSVGGRTPTPYEQYF	TGTGCCAGCAGCGTAGGCGGGAGGACCCCGACTCCCTACGAGCAGTACTTC
TRBV10-2	TRBD2	TRBJ2-1	-	CASSPGTRPYNEQFF	TGCGCCAGCAGTCCCGGGACTAGACCTTACAATGAGCAGTTCTTC
TRBV21-1	-	TRBJ2-1	-	CASSQNKVSKPQLYNEQFF	TGTGCCAGCAGCCAAAACAAGGTTAGCAAGCCCCAACTGTACAATGAGCAGTTCTTC
TRBV9	-	TRBJ2-3	few	CASSVGVGGDTQYF	TGTGCCAGCAGCGTAGGGGTAGGTGGGGATACGCAGTATTTT
TRBV29-1	-	TRBJ2-3	-	CSVSQGGPFAQYF	TGCAGCGTATCTCAGGGAGGCCCCTTTGCGCAGTATTTT
TRBV4-1	-	TRBJ2-7	few	CASSQGVRNSGHEQYF	TGCGCCAGCAGCCAAGGGGTGCGGAACTCCGGCCACGAGCAGTACTTC